The rows below give T cell receptor beta chains drawn from one sample of a study of cytomegalovirus exposure and HLA in healthy donors. Assay used: immunoSEQ multiplex PCR; TCRdb lists only in-frame clones, some missing. The profile covers 200,000 to 250,000 clones, with more than 65% appearing a single time and approximately 0.6% taken by the ten largest. The sample taken for sequencing was PBMCs. These receptors were collected from a man between 18 and 29 years old in good health and CMV-seronegative. CDR3s include the opening cysteine and the closing phenylalanine or tryptophan. D genes are given only for firm matches. Clone size is stated in some rows and not others, as once, few, many or a class when expanded.

j_call v_call cdr3_length clone_size d_call cdr3_nt cdr3_aa
TRBJ1-3 TRBV19 15 NA NA TGTGCCAGTAGCCCCGGAGACTTCGGTAGAAACACCATATATTTT CASSPGDFGRNTIYF
TRBJ2-7 TRBV11-3 17 NA NA TGTGCCAGCAGCCCAAATGGTCGCGGGGACCGCTCCTACGAGCAGTACTTC CASSPNGRGDRSYEQYF
TRBJ1-1 TRBV7-3 14 NA NA TGTGCCAGCAGCTTAGTAATCCCGAACACTGAAGCTTTCTTT CASSLVIPNTEAFF
TRBJ2-1 TRBV5-4 14 NA NA TGTGCCAGCAGCCTTGGAGGGCCTAAGAATGAGCAGTTCTTC CASSLGGPKNEQFF
TRBJ2-7 TRBV28 16 NA TRBD2 TGTGCCAGCAGTTTCCCCGGGGATAGCGGGAGGTACGAGCAGTACTTC CASSFPGDSGRYEQYF
TRBJ1-1 TRBV25-1 16 NA TRBD1 TGTGCCAGCAGTTCCGGGACAGGGGTCCAGGACACTGAAGCTTTCTTT CASSSGTGVQDTEAFF
TRBJ2-7 TRBV6-5 15 NA NA TGTGCCAGCAGTTACTCGCGCCGGGGGACCTACGAGCAGTACTTC CASSYSRRGTYEQYF
TRBJ2-1 TRBV7-3 16 NA NA TGTGCCAGCAGCCAGAGGGGGGGACTATCTTACAATGAGCAGTTCTTC CASSQRGGLSYNEQFF
TRBJ2-2 TRBV18 17 NA NA TGTGCCAGCTCACCGCTCTCGAGGACAGTATACACCGGGGAGCTGTTTTTT CASSPLSRTVYTGELFF
TRBJ1-1 TRBV5-1 14 NA NA TGCGCCAGCAGCTTGGGGGGGCTGAACACTGAAGCTTTCTTT CASSLGGLNTEAFF
TRBJ2-7 TRBV30 12 NA NA TGTGCCTGGAGTACAGGGATCCACGAGCAGTACTTC CAWSTGIHEQYF
TRBJ2-7 TRBV19 18 NA TRBD2 TGTGCCAGTAGCCACCGCCCGGGGGCTAGCGGGAGTCGGGCCGAGCAGTACTTC CASSHRPGASGSRAEQYF
TRBJ2-7 TRBV6-5 14 NA NA TGTGCCAGCAGTTACAATACAGGGTATGGCGAGCAGTACTTC CASSYNTGYGEQYF
TRBJ2-2 TRBV7-3 15 NA NA TGTGCCAGCAGCTTACAGGGTGATTTTACCGGGGAGCTGTTTTTT CASSLQGDFTGELFF
TRBJ2-6 TRBV6-1 15 NA NA TGTGCCAGCAGTGAAACAGGGTCTGGGGCCAACGTCCTGACTTTC CASSETGSGANVLTF
TRBJ2-1 TRBV19 16 NA NA TGTGCCAGTAGTATAAGGTCTACCTCGGGGAACAATGAGCAGTTCTTC CASSIRSTSGNNEQFF
TRBJ2-7 TRBV6-1 15 NA NA TGTGCCAGCAGTGAAAGGGGACTCCCGGTTTACGAGCAGTACTTC CASSERGLPVYEQYF
TRBJ2-7 TRBV2 15 NA NA TGTGCCAGCACCACACTCCAAACGGGGTTATACGAGCAGTACTTC CASTTLQTGLYEQYF
TRBJ2-5 TRBV5-4 14 NA NA TGTGCCAGCAGCTTGAAGCTAGGGGTCGGTGAGCAGTACTTC CASSLKLGVGEQYF
TRBJ2-1 TRBV27 15 NA TRBD2 TGTGCCAGCACCCAACTAGCGGGAGTCCACAATGAGCAGTTCTTC CASTQLAGVHNEQFF
TRBJ2-1 TRBV10-1 16 NA NA TGCGCCAGCAGTGACAAAGTCCCTAGCTCCTACAATGAGCAGTTCTTC CASSDKVPSSYNEQFF
TRBJ2-7 TRBV28 13 NA TRBD1 TGTGCCAGCAGCCGACAGGGCTCCTACGAGCAGTACTTC CASSRQGSYEQYF
TRBJ1-5 TRBV6-6 14 few NA TGTGCCAGCAGCGACCCGGAGGGCAATCAGCCCCAGCATTTT CASSDPEGNQPQHF
TRBJ1-1 TRBV30 16 NA TRBD1 TGTGCCTGGAGTGTAAGATTTGGGACAGATAACACTGAAGCTTTCTTT CAWSVRFGTDNTEAFF
TRBJ2-2 TRBV19 15 NA NA TGTGCCAGTAGTATCTCCAGGGAAGGCACCGGGGAGCTGTTTTTT CASSISREGTGELFF
TRBJ1-1 TRBV10-2 14 few TRBD1 TGCGCCAGCAGTGAGACCAGGGGGGACACTGAAGCTTTCTTT CASSETRGDTEAFF
TRBJ1-4 TRBV4-2 16 NA NA TGTGCCAGCAGCCAAGTTGTGGCGGAGAGGGATGAAAAACTGTTTTTT CASSQVVAERDEKLFF
TRBJ2-2 TRBV5-6 16 NA TRBD1 TGTGCCAGCAGCTTGGACGGGACAGTTTACACCGGGGAGCTGTTTTTT CASSLDGTVYTGELFF
TRBJ1-5 TRBV21-1 16 NA NA TGTGCCAGCAGCATTGAGGACAGGAGACGCAATCAGCCCCAGCATTTT CASSIEDRRRNQPQHF
TRBJ2-7 TRBV4-1 15 NA NA TGCGCCAGCAGCAAGGGGGTGGACAGTTCCTACGAGCAGTACTTC CASSKGVDSSYEQYF